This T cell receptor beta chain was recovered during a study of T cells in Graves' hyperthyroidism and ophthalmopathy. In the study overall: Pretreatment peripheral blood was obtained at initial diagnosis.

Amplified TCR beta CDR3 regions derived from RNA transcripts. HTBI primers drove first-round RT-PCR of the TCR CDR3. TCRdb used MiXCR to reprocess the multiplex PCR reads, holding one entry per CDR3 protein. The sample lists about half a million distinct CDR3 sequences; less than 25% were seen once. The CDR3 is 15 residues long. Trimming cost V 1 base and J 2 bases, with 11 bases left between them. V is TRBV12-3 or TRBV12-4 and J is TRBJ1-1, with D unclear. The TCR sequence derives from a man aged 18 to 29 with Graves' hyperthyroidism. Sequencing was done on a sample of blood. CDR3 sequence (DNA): TGTGCCAGCAGTTTAGTCGGGGTGGGAAACACTGAAGCTTTCTTT. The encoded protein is CASSLVGVGNTEAFF.